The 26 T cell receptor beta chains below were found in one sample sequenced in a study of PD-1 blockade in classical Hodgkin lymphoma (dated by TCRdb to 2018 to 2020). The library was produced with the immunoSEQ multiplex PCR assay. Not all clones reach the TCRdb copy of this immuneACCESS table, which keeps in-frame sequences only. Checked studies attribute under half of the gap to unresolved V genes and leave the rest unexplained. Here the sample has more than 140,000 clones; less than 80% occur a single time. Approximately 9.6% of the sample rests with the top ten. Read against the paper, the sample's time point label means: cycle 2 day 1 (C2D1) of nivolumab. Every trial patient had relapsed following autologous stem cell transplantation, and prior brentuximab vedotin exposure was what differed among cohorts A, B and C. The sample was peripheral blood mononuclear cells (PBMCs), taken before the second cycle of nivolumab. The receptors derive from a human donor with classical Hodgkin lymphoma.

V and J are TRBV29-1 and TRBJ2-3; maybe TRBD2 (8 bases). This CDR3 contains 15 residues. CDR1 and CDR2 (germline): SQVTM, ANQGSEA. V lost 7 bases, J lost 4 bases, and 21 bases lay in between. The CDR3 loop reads CSAPRGAGGADTQYF. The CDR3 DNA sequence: TGCAGCGCCCCCAGGGGGGCGGGGGGAGCAGATACGCAGTATTTT.

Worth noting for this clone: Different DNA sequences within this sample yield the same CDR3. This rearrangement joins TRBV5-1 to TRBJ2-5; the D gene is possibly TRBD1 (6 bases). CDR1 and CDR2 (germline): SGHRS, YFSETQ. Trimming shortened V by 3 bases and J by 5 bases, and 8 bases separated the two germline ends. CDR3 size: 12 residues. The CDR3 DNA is TGCGCCAGCAGCTCTCAGGGGGAGACCCAGTACTTC. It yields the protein CASSSQGETQYF.

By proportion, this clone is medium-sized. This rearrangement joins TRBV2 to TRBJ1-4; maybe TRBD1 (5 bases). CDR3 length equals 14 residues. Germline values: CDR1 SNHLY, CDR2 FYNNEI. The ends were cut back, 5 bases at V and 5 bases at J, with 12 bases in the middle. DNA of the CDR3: TGTGCCAGCAGTAGGGGTACGCCGAATGAAAAACTGTTTTTT. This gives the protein CASSRGTPNEKLFF.

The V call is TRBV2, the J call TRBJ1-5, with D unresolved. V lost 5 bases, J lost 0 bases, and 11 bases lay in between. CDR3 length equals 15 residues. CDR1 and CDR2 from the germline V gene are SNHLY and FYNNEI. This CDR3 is CASSWPPNSNQPQHF. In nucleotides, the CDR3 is TGTGCCAGCAGTTGGCCGCCCAATAGCAATCAGCCCCAGCATTTT.

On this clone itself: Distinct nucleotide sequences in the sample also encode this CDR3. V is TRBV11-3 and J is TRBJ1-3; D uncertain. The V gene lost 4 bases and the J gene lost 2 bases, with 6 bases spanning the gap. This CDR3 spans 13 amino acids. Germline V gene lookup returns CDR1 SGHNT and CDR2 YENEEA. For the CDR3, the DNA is TGTGCCAGCAGCTCCGGACCTGGAAACACCATATATTTT. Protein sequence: CASSSGPGNTIYF.

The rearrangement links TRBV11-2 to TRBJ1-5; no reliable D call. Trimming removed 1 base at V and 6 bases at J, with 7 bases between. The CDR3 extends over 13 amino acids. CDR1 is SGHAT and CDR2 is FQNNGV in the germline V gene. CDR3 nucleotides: TGTGCCAGCAGCTTAGGGTGGGGTCAGCCCCAGCATTTT. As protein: CASSLGWGQPQHF. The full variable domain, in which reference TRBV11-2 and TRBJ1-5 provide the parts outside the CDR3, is EAGVAQSPRYKIIEKRQSVAFWCNPISGHATLYWYQQILGQGPKLLIQFQNNGVVDDSQLPKDRFSAERLKGVDSTLKIQPAKLEDSAVYLCASSLGWGQPQHFGDGTRLSIL.

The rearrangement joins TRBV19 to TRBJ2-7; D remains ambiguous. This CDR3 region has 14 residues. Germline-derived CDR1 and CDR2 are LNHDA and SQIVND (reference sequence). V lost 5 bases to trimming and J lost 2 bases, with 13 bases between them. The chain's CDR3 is CASSRTPQAYEQYF. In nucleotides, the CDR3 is TGTGCCAGTAGTCGGACCCCCCAGGCCTACGAGCAGTACTTC.

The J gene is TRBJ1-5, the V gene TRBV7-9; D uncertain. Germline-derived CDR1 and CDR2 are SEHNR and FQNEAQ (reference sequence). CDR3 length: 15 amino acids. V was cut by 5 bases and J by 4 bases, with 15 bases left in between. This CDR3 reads CASSITGSPNQPQHF. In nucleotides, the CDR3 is TGTGCCAGCAGCATCACGGGCAGCCCGAATCAGCCCCAGCATTTT.

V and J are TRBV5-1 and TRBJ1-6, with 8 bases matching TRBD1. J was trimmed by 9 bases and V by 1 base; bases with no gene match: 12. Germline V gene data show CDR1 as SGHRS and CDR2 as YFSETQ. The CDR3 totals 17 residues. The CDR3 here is CASSLFSPGGVSSPLHF. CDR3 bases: TGCGCCAGCAGCTTGTTCTCCCCAGGGGGCGTCAGTTCACCCCTCCACTTT.

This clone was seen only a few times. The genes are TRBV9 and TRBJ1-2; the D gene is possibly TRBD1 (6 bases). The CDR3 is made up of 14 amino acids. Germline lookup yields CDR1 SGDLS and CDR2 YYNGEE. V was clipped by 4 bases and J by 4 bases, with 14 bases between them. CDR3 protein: CASSFEGVGYGYTF. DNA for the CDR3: TGTGCCAGCAGCTTCGAGGGGGTTGGCTATGGCTACACCTTC.

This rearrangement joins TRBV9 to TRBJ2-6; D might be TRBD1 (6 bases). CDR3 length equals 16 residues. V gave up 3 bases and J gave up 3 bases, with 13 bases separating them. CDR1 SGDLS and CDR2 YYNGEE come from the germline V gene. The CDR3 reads CASSAQQGYGANVLTF. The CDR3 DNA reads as TGTGCCAGCAGCGCGCAACAGGGTTATGGGGCCAACGTCCTGACTTTC. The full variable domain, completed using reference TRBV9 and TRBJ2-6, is DSGVTQTPKHLITATGQRVTLRCSPRSGDLSVYWYQQSLDQGLQFLIQYYNGEERAKGNILERFSAQQFPDLHSELNLSSLELGDSALYFCASSAQQGYGANVLTFGAGSRLTVL.

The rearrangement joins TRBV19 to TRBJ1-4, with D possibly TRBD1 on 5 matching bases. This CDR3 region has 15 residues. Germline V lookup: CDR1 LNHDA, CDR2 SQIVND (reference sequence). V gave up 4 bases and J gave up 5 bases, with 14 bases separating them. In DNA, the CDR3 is TGTGCCAGTAGTAGTCAAGGGGCTAAGAATGAAAAACTGTTTTTT. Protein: CASSSQGAKNEKLFF.

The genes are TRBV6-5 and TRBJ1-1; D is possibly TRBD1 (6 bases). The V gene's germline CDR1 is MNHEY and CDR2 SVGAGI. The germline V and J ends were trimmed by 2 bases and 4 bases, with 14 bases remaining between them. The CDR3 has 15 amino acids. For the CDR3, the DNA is TGTGCCAGCAGTTACCTTTCAGGGGTGCGCACTGAAGCTTTCTTT. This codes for CASSYLSGVRTEAFF.

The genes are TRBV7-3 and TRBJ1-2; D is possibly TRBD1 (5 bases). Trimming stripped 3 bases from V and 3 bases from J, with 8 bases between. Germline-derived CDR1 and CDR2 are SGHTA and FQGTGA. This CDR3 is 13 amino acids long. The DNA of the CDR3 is TGTGCCAGCAGCTTCGACAGATACTATGGCTACACCTTC. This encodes CASSFDRYYGYTF.

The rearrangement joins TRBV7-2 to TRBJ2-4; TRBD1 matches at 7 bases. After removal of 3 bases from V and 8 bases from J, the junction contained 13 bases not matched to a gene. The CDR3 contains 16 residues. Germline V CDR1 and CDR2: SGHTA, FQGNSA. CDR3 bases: TGTGCCAGCAGCTTCAGAGGGGGCGCCGGGGTTGACATTCAGTACTTC. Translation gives CASSFRGGAGVDIQYF.

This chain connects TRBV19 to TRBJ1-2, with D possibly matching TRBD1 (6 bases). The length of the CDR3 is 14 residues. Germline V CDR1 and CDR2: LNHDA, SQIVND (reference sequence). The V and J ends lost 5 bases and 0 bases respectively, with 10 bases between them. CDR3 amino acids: CASSPRTANYGYTF. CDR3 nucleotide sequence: TGTGCCAGTAGTCCCCGGACAGCTAACTATGGCTACACCTTC.

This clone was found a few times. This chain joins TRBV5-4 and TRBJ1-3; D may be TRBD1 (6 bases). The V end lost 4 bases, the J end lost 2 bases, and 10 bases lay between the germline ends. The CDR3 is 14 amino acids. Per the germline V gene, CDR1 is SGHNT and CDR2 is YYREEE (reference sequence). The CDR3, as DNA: TGTGCCAGCAGCGCGACAGGCGCTGGAAACACCATATATTTT. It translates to CASSATGAGNTIYF.

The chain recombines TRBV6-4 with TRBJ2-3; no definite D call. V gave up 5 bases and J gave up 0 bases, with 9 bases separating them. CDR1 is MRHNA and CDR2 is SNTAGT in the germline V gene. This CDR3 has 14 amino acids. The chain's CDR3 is CASSLGGSTDTQYF. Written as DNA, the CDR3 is TGTGCCAGCAGTCTTGGCGGTAGCACAGATACGCAGTATTTT.

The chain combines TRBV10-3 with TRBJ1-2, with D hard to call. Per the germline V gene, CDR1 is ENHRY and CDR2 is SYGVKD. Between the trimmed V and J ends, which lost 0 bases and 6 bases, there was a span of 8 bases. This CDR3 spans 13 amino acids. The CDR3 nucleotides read TGTGCCATCAGTGAGTCGATGGGAGATGGCTACACCTTC. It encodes CAISESMGDGYTF.

CDR3 sequence reads: CASSNRDSNQPQHF. As DNA, the CDR3 is TGTGCCAGCAGTAACAGGGATAGCAATCAGCCCCAGCATTTT. This chain connects TRBV7-2 to TRBJ1-5; TRBD1 is a possible D gene (6 bases). The CDR3 covers 14 residues. The germline V and J ends were trimmed by 6 bases and 0 bases, with 9 bases remaining between them. Germline V gene lookup returns CDR1 SGHTA and CDR2 FQGNSA.

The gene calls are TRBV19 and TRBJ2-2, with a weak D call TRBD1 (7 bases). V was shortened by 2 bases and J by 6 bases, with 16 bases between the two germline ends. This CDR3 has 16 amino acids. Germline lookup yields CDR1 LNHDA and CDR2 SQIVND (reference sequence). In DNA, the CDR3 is TGTGCCAGTAGTATAAGACAGGGAGGATTGGCCGGGGAGCTGTTTTTT. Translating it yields CASSIRQGGLAGELFF.

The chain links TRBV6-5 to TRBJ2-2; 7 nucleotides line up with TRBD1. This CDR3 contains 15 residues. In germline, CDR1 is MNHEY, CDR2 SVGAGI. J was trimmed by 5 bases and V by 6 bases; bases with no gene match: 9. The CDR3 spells CASRHDRVRTGELFF. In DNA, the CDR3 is TGTGCCAGCAGGCATGACAGGGTGCGAACCGGGGAGCTGTTTTTT.

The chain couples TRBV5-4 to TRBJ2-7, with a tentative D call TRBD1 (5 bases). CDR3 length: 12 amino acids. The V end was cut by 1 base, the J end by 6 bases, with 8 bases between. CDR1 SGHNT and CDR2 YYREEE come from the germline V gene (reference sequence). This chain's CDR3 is CASSLTGPEQYF. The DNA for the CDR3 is TGTGCCAGCAGCTTGACAGGCCCCGAGCAGTACTTC.

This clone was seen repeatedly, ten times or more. As DNA, the CDR3 is TGTGCCAGTAGCCCCCCCCGGGTAACTGGCTACACCTTC. It is translated as CASSPPRVTGYTF. This chain connects TRBV19 to TRBJ1-2, with D hard to call. V shed 6 bases and J shed 7 bases, with 15 bases lying between them. Germline V lookup: CDR1 LNHDA, CDR2 SQIVND (reference sequence). This CDR3 spans 13 amino acids.

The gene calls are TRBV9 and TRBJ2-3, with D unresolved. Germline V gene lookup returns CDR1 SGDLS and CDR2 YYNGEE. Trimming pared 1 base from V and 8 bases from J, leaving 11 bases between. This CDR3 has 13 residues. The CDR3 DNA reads TGTGCCAGCAGCGTAAAAAGGGATGGTACGCAGTATTTT. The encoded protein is CASSVKRDGTQYF. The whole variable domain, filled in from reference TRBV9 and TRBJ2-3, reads DSGVTQTPKHLITATGQRVTLRCSPRSGDLSVYWYQQSLDQGLQFLIQYYNGEERAKGNILERFSAQQFPDLHSELNLSSLELGDSALYFCASSVKRDGTQYFGPGTRLTVL.

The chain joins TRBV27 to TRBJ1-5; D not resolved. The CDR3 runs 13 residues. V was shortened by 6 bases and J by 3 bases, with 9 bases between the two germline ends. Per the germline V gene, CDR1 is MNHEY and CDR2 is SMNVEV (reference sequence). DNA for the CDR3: TGTGCCAGCAGGGAAACAAACAATCAGCCCCAGCATTTT. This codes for CASRETNNQPQHF.